A single T cell receptor beta chain is shown here with its context. Distinct nucleotide sequences in the sample also encode this CDR3. This sample stems from a study of blood T cell repertoires in COVID-19. For the study at large: Some COVID-19 samples were acute and others convalescent; all came from the United States, Italy and Spain. Nucleic acid was either cDNA or gDNA, and it came from T cells, B-cell-depleted T cells, or PBMCs.

Study processing details: How many nucleated cells were present was estimated from reference gene primer amplification. Repertoires were generated with immunoSEQ multiplex PCR, while TCRdb's copy carries only in-frame clones and drops some. Clone size and the V and J calls come from that table; the DNA yielded D and trimming. The table has some 80,000 clones, 81% seen once. Sequenced material: peripheral blood. The receptor was isolated from a man older than 75 with acute or convalescent COVID-19.

The CDR3 bases are TGCGCCAGCAGCCCCGGGACAAGCAATCAGCCCCAGCATTTT. It translates to CASSPGTSNQPQHF. The chain uses TRBV5-1 and TRBJ1-5, with a weak D call TRBD1 (6 bases). Germline loops: CDR1 SGHRS, CDR2 YFSETQ. The CDR3 consists of 14 residues. With 4 bases removed from V and 1 base from J, the gap between germline ends came to 9 bases.